This T cell receptor (beta chain) is from a study of blood T cell repertoires in COVID-19. About the research overall: PBMCs, B-cell-depleted T cells, or T cells were the source of the cDNA or gDNA that made up the material.

Assay: immunoSEQ multiplex PCR; the TCRdb copy retains only in-frame clones and omits some. The data show 25,000 to 35,000 clones, with around 88% seen just once and roughly 28% held by the top ten. Germline values: CDR1 SGHDT, CDR2 YYEEEE. V was cut by 1 base and J by 2 bases, with 10 bases left in between. The CDR3 has 14 residues. The sequenced material came from peripheral blood. This rearrangement joins TRBV5-6 to TRBJ2-7; maybe TRBD1 (6 bases). The clonotype comes from a human donor in a cohort sampled during active COVID-19. The CDR3 protein is CASSLSGTTYEQYF. CDR3 DNA: TGTGCCAGCAGCTTGTCCGGGACAACCTACGAGCAGTACTTC.